One T cell receptor (beta chain) is described in this entry. Antigen specificity is unknown. In TCRdb, the reads were re-called with MiXCR into one record per CDR3 protein. This sample has 150,000 to 200,000 distinct CDR3 sequences, with approximately 30% found just once. Germline V gene lookup returns CDR1 MGHRA and CDR2 YSYEKL. CDR3 length equals 18 residues. V was cut by 0 bases and J by 1 base, with 18 bases left in between. The data were obtained in a study of T cell repertoires in cytomegalovirus infection. Findings of the study overall: Accumulated public TCR beta family frequency recognized individuals carrying CMV together with the relevant HLA.

The clonotype originates from a human donor in good health (CMV status not recorded). Some clones in this sample may be carry-over from other donors' samples. The chain has TRBV4-1 and TRBJ1-1, with a tentative D call TRBD1 (5 bases). Sequences were obtained from PBMCs. The CDR3 region has the DNA TGCGCCAGCAGCCAAGATGGGGCAGGAAGAATGAGGAACACTGAAGCTTTCTTT. Its translation is CASSQDGAGRMRNTEAFF.